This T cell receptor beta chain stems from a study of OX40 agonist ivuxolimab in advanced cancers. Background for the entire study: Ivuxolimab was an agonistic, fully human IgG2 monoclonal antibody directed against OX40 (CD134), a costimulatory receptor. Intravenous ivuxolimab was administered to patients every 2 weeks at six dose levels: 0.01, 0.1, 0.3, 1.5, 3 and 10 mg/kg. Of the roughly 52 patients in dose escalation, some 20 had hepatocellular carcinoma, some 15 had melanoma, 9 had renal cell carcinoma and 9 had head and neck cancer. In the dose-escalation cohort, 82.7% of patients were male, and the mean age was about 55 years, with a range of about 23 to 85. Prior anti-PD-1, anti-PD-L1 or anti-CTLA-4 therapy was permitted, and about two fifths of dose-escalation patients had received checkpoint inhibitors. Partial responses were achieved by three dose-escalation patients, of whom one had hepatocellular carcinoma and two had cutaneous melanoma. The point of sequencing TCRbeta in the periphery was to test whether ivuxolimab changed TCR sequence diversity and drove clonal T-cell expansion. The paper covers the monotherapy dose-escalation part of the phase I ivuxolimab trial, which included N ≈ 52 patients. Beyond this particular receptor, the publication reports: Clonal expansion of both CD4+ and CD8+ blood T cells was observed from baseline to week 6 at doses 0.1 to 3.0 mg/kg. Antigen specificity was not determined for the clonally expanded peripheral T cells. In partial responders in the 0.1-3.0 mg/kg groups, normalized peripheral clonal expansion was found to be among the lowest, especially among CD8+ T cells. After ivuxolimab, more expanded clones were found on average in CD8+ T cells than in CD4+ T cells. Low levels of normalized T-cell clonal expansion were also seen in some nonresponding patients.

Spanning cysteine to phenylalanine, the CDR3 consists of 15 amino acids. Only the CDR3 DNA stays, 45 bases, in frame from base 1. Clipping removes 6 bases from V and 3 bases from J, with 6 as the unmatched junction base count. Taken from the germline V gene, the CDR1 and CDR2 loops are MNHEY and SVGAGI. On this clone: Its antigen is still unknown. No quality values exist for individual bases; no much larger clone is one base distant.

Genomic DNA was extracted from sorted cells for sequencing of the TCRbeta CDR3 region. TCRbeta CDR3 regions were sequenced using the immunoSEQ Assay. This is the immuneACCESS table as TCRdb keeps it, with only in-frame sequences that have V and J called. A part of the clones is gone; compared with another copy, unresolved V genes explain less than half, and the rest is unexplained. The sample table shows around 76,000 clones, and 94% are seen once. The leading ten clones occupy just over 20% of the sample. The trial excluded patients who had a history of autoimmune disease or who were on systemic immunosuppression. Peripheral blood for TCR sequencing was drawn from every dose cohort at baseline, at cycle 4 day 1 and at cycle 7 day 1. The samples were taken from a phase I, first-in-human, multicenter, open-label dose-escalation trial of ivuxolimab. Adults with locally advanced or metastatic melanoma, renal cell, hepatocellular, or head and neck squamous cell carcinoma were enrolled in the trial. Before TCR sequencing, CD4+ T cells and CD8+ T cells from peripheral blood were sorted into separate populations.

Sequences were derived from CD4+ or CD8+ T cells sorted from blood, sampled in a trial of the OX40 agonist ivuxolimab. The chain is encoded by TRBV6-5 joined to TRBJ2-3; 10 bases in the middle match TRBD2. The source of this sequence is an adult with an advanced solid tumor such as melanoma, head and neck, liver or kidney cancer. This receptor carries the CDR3 CASSQAGGRTDTQYF. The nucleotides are TGTGCCAGCAGCCAAGCGGGGGGGCGAACAGATACGCAGTATTTT.